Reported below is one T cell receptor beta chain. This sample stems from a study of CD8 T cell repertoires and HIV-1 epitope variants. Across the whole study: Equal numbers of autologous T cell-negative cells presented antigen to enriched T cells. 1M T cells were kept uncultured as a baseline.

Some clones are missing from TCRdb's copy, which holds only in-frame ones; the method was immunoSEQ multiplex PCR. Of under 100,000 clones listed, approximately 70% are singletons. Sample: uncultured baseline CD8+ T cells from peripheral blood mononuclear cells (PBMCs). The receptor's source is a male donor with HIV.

CDR3 residues: CASNDLPSPPEAFF. CDR3 bases: TGTGCCAGCAACGACCTCCCGAGTCCCCCTGAAGCTTTCTTT. The gene calls are TRBV7-9 and TRBJ1-1; unclear D gene. V shed 7 bases and J shed 6 bases, with 18 bases lying between them. This CDR3 spans 14 amino acids. From germline, CDR1 is SEHNR and CDR2 FQNEAQ (reference sequence).